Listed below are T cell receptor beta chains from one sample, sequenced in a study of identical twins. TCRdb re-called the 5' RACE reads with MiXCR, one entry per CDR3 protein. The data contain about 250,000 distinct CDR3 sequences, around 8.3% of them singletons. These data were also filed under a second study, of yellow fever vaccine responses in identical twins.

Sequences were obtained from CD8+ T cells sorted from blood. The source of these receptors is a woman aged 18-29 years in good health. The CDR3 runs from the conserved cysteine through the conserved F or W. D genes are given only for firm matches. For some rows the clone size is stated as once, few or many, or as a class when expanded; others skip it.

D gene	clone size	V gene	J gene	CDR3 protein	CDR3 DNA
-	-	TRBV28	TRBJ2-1	CASSLPPKTSPYNEQFF	TGTGCCAGCAGTTTGCCCCCGAAGACTTCCCCCTACAATGAGCAGTTCTTC
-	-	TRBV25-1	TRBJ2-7	CASSRTLSYEQYF	TGTGCCAGCAGCCGGACTCTTTCCTACGAGCAGTACTTC
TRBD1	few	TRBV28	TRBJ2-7	CASSFSGTGGKQYF	TGTGCCAGCAGTTTCTCCGGGACAGGGGGTAAGCAGTACTTC
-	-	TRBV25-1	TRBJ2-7	CASSEYGEQYF	TGTGCCAGCAGTGAATATGGAGAGCAGTACTTC
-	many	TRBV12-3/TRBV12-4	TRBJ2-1	CASSFPKLAPNNEQFF	TGTGCCAGCAGTTTCCCCAAACTAGCTCCGAACAATGAGCAGTTCTTC
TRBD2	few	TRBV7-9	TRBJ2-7	CASVPLAGGLGEQYF	TGTGCCAGCGTACCCCTAGCGGGAGGATTGGGCGAGCAGTACTTC
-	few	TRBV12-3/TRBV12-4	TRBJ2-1	CASRLAYEQFF	TGTGCCAGCAGACTAGCCTATGAGCAGTTCTTC
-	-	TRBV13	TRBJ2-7	CASSLGSLFYEQYF	TGTGCCAGCAGCCTAGGGTCCCTATTCTACGAGCAGTACTTC
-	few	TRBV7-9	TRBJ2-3	CASSLAFTDTQYF	TGTGCCAGCAGCTTAGCTTTCACAGATACGCAGTATTTT
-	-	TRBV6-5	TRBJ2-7	CASSYSRYPFDEQYF	TGTGCCAGCAGTTACTCGAGGTACCCTTTCGACGAGCAGTACTTC
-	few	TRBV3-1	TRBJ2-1	CASSQDNESEQFF	TGTGCCAGCAGCCAAGATAATGAAAGTGAGCAGTTCTTC
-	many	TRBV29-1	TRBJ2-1	CSAVKGSSYNEQFF	TGCAGCGCCGTCAAGGGGAGCTCCTACAATGAGCAGTTCTTC
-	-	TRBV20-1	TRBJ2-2	CSAREAGRNTGELFF	TGCAGTGCTAGAGAGGCAGGGCGCAACACCGGGGAGCTGTTTTTT
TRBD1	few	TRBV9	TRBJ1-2	CASSPWDSPRINYGYTF	TGTGCCAGCAGCCCATGGGACAGCCCGAGGATTAACTATGGCTACACCTTC
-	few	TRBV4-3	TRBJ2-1	CASSQDLGHQKRGFF	TGCGCCAGCAGCCAAGATCTTGGACACCAAAAACGGGGGTTCTTC
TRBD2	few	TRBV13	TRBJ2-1	CASSPLTSGYNEQFF	TGTGCCAGCAGCCCTTTAACTAGCGGCTACAATGAGCAGTTCTTC
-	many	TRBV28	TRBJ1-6	CASSLNGDGGALISPLHF	TGTGCCAGCAGTTTAAACGGGGACGGGGGGGCTCTGATCTCACCCCTCCACTTT
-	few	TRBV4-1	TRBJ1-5	CASSQAAQNNQPQHF	TGCGCCAGCAGCCAAGCAGCCCAAAACAATCAGCCCCAGCATTTT
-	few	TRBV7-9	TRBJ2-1	CASSPAPEIPYNEQFF	TGTGCCAGCAGCCCTGCGCCAGAAATCCCTTACAATGAGCAGTTCTTC
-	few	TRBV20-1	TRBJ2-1	CSAEAGIALLYYYNEQFF	TGCAGTGCTGAGGCCGGGATAGCCCTACTTTACTACTACAATGAGCAGTTCTTC
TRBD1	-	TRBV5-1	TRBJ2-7	CASSSLQGISSDEQYF	TGCGCCAGCAGCTCATTACAGGGGATTTCGTCCGACGAGCAGTACTTC
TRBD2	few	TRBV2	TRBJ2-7	CASSVLWGGDTYEQYF	TGTGCCAGCAGCGTTTTATGGGGGGGTGACACCTACGAGCAGTACTTC
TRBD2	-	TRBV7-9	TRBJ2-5	CASTLSRTSEETQYF	TGTGCCAGCACATTAAGCCGGACTAGCGAAGAGACCCAGTACTTC
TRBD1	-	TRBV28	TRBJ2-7	CASLLTGGYEQYF	TGTGCCAGCCTACTCACAGGGGGCTACGAGCAGTACTTC
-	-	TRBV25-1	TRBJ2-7	CASSEGPPGYYEQYF	TGTGCCAGCAGTGAAGGTCCACCAGGTTACTACGAGCAGTACTTC
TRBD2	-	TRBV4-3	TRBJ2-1	CASSQERESDEQFF	TGCGCCAGCAGCCAAGAGCGGGAGAGCGATGAGCAGTTCTTC
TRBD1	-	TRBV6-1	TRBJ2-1	CASSEWDRDSYNEQFF	TGTGCCAGCAGTGAATGGGACCGGGACAGCTACAATGAGCAGTTCTTC
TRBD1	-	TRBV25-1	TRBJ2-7	CASSDGDRDFGEQYF	TGTGCCAGCAGTGATGGGGACAGGGATTTTGGCGAGCAGTACTTC
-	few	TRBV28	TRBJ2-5	CASSTEMGGETQYF	TGTGCCAGCAGTACTGAAATGGGTGGGGAGACCCAGTACTTC
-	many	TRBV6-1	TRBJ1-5	CASRPRGRDQPQHF	TGTGCCAGCAGACCTCGGGGGCGAGATCAGCCCCAGCATTTT
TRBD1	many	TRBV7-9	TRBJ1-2	CASSSPGQFFSNYGYTF	TGTGCCAGCAGCTCGCCGGGACAGTTCTTTTCCAACTATGGCTACACCTTC
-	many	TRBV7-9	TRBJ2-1	CASSLVLWNEQFF	TGTGCCAGCAGCTTAGTTTTGTGGAATGAGCAGTTCTTC
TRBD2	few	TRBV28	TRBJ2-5	CASLTWRGGETQYF	TGTGCCAGTCTCACCTGGCGGGGGGGAGAGACCCAGTACTTC
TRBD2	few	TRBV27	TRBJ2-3	CASSWTSGRAVTDTQYF	TGTGCCAGCAGTTGGACTAGCGGGAGGGCCGTTACAGATACGCAGTATTTT
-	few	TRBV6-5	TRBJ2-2	CASSYSGYTGELFF	TGTGCCAGCAGTTACTCAGGGTACACCGGGGAGCTGTTTTTT
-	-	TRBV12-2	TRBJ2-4	CASRLEQQLAKNIQYF	TGTGCAAGTCGCTTAGAACAACAGCTAGCCAAAAACATTCAGTACTTC
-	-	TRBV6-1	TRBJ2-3	CASTGKSSLTDTQYF	TGTGCCAGCACCGGAAAGAGCTCCTTGACAGATACGCAGTATTTT
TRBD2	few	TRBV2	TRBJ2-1	CASSQSGTSGRTYNEQFF	TGTGCCAGCAGTCAATCCGGGACTAGCGGGAGGACCTACAATGAGCAGTTCTTC
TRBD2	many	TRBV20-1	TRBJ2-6	CSARSGRAPGANVLTF	TGCAGTGCTAGGTCGGGGAGGGCCCCTGGGGCCAACGTCCTGACTTTC
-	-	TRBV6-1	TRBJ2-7	CASRATDGLLYEQYF	TGTGCCAGCAGGGCCACCGACGGGTTACTCTACGAGCAGTACTTC
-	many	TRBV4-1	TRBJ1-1	CASSQDAAEAFF	TGCGCCAGCAGCCAAGATGCAGCTGAAGCTTTCTTT
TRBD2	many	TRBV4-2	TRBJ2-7	CASSQDRGSGGIEQYF	TGTGCCAGCAGCCAAGATCGTGGTAGCGGGGGGATCGAGCAGTACTTC
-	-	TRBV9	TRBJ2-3	CASSPLGGGALNTQYF	TGTGCCAGCAGCCCCCTAGGGGGGGGGGCTCTGAATACGCAGTATTTT
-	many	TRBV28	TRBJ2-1	CASLFRGLIHEQFF	TGTGCCAGCCTCTTTCGAGGTTTGATTCATGAGCAGTTCTTC
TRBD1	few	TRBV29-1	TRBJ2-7	CSVGRTGDSYEQYF	TGCAGCGTCGGTAGGACAGGCGATTCCTACGAGCAGTACTTC
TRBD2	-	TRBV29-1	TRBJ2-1	CSVVGLAGDSWNEQFF	TGCAGCGTTGTAGGGCTAGCGGGGGACTCGTGGAATGAGCAGTTCTTC
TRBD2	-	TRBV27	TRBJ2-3	CASRRRAGADTQYF	TGTGCCAGCCGCCGGAGGGCGGGGGCAGATACGCAGTATTTT
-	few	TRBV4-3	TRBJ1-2	CASSQDFGGPGYTF	TGCGCCAGCAGCCAAGATTTCGGGGGGCCTGGCTACACCTTC